This T cell receptor beta chain emerged from a study of tumor-infiltrating lymphocytes in primary liver carcinoma. The table lists this clonotype with many counts. The antigen is not known. This CDR3 spans 14 amino acids. The ends lost 6 bases at V and 5 bases at J; junction bases unmatched: 6. CDR1 and CDR2 (germline): SEHNR, FQNEAQ (reference sequence). Study-wide results and caveats: Tumors and blood were compared for top-250-clone fraction, and tumors had the significantly higher value (p = 0.039).

Investigators took RNA and DNA out together from about 21-30 mg of unsorted bulk tissue. The researchers produced TCR beta cDNA from 450 to 600 ng total RNA with a constant-region primer. Three nested multiplex PCR rounds of slightly modified ARM-PCR generated TCR beta libraries. Primers for the first two PCR rounds were TRBV1-TRBV30 forward primers and a C-beta reverse primer (approximately 9 cycles per round). Using its own MiXCR run on the multiplex PCR reads, TCRdb lists one record per CDR3 protein. The sample comprises fewer than 80,000 distinct CDR3 sequences, 69% of which are singletons, and 26% rests with the top ten.

Sequenced: tumor-adjacent normal liver tissue. This sequence originates from a man aged 40-49 years with primary liver carcinoma and hepatitis B virus infection. The chain couples TRBV7-9 to TRBJ2-2; the match to TRBD1 covers 7 bases. CDR3 region: CASSKLTGTGELFF. CDR3 nucleotide sequence: TGTGCCAGCAGTAAATTGACAGGGACCGGGGAGCTGTTTTTT.